Shown below are 27 T cell receptor beta chains from a single sample sequenced in a study of T-cell memory formation after mild COVID-19. In TCRdb, the 5' RACE reads were re-called with MiXCR into one record per CDR3 protein. The sample lists a few hundred thousand distinct CDR3 sequences, about 24% occurring once. The source material was PBMCs or a T cell subset sorted from them (not recorded which). The receptors shown here come from an adult woman who had mild COVID-19 (a few samples of this study predate the infection). Cell type and time point are not known.

This rearrangement joins TRBV3-1 to TRBJ1-5; D ambiguous. Trimming removed 1 base from V and 10 bases from J, with 14 bases in between. The CDR3 sequence is 14 residues long. Germline CDR1 and CDR2: LGHDT and YNNKEL (reference sequence). In nucleotides, the CDR3 is TGTGCCAGCAGCCAAGTTAGTACGGGGTCACCCCAGCATTTT. Protein: CASSQVSTGSPQHF.

This clonotype was counted between two and nine times. The chain's CDR3 is CASSFWQGWQETQYF. CDR3 nucleotides: TGCGCCAGCAGCTTTTGGCAGGGGTGGCAAGAGACCCAGTACTTC. V gene TRBV5-1 combines with J gene TRBJ2-5; possible D gene TRBD1, 6 bases. The CDR3 consists of 15 residues. The V gene's germline CDR1 is SGHRS and CDR2 YFSETQ. V lost 2 bases and J 2 bases, leaving 13 bases between the germline ends.

The genes are TRBV7-9 and TRBJ2-2; D is uncertain. In germline, CDR1 is SEHNR, CDR2 FQNEAQ (reference sequence). Trimming left V 1 base short and J 1 base short, with 7 bases between. The CDR3 consists of 15 residues. Here the CDR3 reads CASSLVGLNTGELFF. The CDR3 region has the DNA TGTGCCAGCAGCTTAGTTGGTCTGAACACCGGGGAGCTGTTTTTT.

This clonotype was seen more than once but under ten times. The gene calls are TRBV15 and TRBJ1-1; possibly TRBD1 for D (6 bases). V lost 5 bases to trimming and J lost 4 bases, with 17 bases between them. CDR3 length: 15 amino acids. Germline loops: CDR1 LNHNV, CDR2 YYDKDF (reference sequence). CDR3 loop: CATSGRRGAVTEAFF. In nucleotides, the CDR3 is TGTGCCACCAGCGGTCGAAGGGGGGCAGTCACTGAAGCTTTCTTT.

The sample holds a few counts of this clonotype. V gene TRBV5-6 combines with J gene TRBJ2-3; 9 bases match TRBD2. Germline lookup yields CDR1 SGHDT and CDR2 YYEEEE. V was pared by 2 bases and J by 2 bases, with 9 bases of the junction left unmatched. The CDR3 consists of 17 residues. Written as DNA, the CDR3 is TGTGCCAGCAGCTTCCCCTCTAGCGGGGCTTTCACAGATACGCAGTATTTT. This gives the protein CASSFPSSGAFTDTQYF.

The chain employs TRBV19 and TRBJ2-3; 9 bases match TRBD2. The V gene end was trimmed by 5 bases and the J gene end by 6 bases; junction bases not matched to a gene: 12. The CDR3 loop spans 16 amino acids. CDR1 is LNHDA, CDR2 SQIVND, per germline (reference sequence). CDR3 DNA: TGTGCCAGTAGTGCCCCTCCGGGACTAGCTTCGGATACGCAGTATTTT. Translation: CASSAPPGLASDTQYF.

V is TRBV5-1 and J is TRBJ1-2; maybe TRBD1 (5 bases). The CDR3 length is 14 residues. The V gene lost 2 bases and the J gene lost 3 bases, with 11 bases spanning the gap. Germline loops: CDR1 SGHRS, CDR2 YFSETQ. The CDR3 DNA follows: TGCGCCAGCAGCTTAGGGGAGCGATACTATGGCTACACCTTC. Its protein product is CASSLGERYYGYTF.

The CDR3 sequence: CASSFHRDRDTDTQYF. CDR3 bases: TGTGCCAGCAGCTTTCACAGAGACCGAGACACAGATACGCAGTATTTT. V usage is TRBV7-9 and J usage is TRBJ2-3; unclear D gene. CDR3 length: 16 amino acids. Between the trimmed V and J ends, which lost 3 bases and 2 bases, there was a span of 15 bases. Germline CDR1 SEHNR, CDR2 FQNEAQ (reference sequence).

The V call is TRBV9, the J call TRBJ1-1; D not certain. CDR1 SGDLS and CDR2 YYNGEE come from the germline V gene. CDR3 length: 14 amino acids. V was trimmed by 0 bases and J by 1 base, leaving 7 bases between them. The CDR3: CASSVGGTNTEAFF. As DNA, the CDR3 is TGTGCCAGCAGCGTAGGAGGCACGAACACTGAAGCTTTCTTT.

This clonotype showed up just a few times. The rearrangement links TRBV15 to TRBJ2-7; the D is unclear. The germline V gene has CDR1 LNHNV and CDR2 YYDKDF (reference sequence). The CDR3 has 13 amino acids. V lost 0 bases and J lost 6, with 9 bases in between. CDR3 loop: CATSRDRVSEQYF. The DNA for the CDR3 is TGTGCCACCAGCAGAGATCGGGTTTCCGAGCAGTACTTC.

The rearrangement uses TRBV11-2 and TRBJ1-2, with TRBD1 identical over 7 bases. CDR3 size: 15 residues. Germline CDR1 is SGHAT and CDR2 is FQNNGV. V shed 0 bases, J shed 2 bases, and the junction held 3 bases outside the gene matches. CDR3 amino acids: CASSLDVGQNYGYTF. CDR3 bases: TGTGCCAGCAGCTTAGATGTGGGACAGAACTATGGCTACACCTTC.

The chain employs TRBV7-2 and TRBJ1-2; 7 bases are a match to TRBD1. The V gene end was trimmed by 6 bases and the J gene end by 3 bases; junction bases not matched to a gene: 7. Germline CDR1 and CDR2: SGHTA and FQGNSA. The CDR3 is 14 amino acids. CDR3 in amino acids: CASRNTGVDYGYTF. CDR3 bases: TGTGCCAGCAGAAACACAGGGGTGGACTATGGCTACACCTTC.

This clonotype appeared a few times. V is TRBV12-5 and J is TRBJ2-1; perhaps TRBD2 as D (6 bases). Germline V gene lookup returns CDR1 LGHNT and CDR2 FRNRAP. Between the trimmed V and J ends, which lost 7 bases and 3 bases, there was a span of 19 bases. The CDR3 loop spans 16 amino acids. DNA of the CDR3: TGTGCTAGTGCCATGTCATGGGGAGGAAGCTACAATGAGCAGTTCTTC. Protein sequence: CASAMSWGGSYNEQFF.

This clonotype was counted a few times. This CDR3 reads CSARSNRVSGNTIYF. The CDR3 nucleotides read TGCAGTGCTAGGAGCAACCGAGTCTCTGGAAACACCATATATTTT. This chain links TRBV20-1 with TRBJ1-3, with D unresolved. The V end was cut by 3 bases, the J end by 0 bases, with 12 bases between. Per the germline V gene, CDR1 is DFQATT and CDR2 is SNEGSKA (reference sequence). The CDR3 is made up of 15 amino acids.

The chain is built from TRBV5-1 and TRBJ2-5, with 11 bases identical to TRBD1. CDR1 and CDR2 from the germline V gene are SGHRS and YFSETQ. CDR3 length equals 15 residues. The ends lost 4 bases at V and 5 bases at J; junction bases unmatched: 7. In nucleotides, the CDR3 is TGCGCCAGCAGCCTAGGGACAGGGGGATTGGAGACCCAGTACTTC. This translates into CASSLGTGGLETQYF.

The V call is TRBV20-1, the J call TRBJ2-1; the match to TRBD2 covers 8 bases. The CDR3 is made up of 15 amino acids. Looked up from germline, CDR1 is DFQATT and CDR2 is SNEGSKA (reference sequence). V gave up 1 base and J gave up 10 bases; unmatched junction bases: 12. The chain's CDR3 is CSARVGGAGVQEQFF. CDR3 nucleotide sequence: TGCAGTGCTAGAGTCGGAGGAGCGGGAGTGCAGGAGCAGTTCTTC.

The CDR3 is CASSQPPGLDSYNEQFF. The CDR3 DNA reads as TGTGCCAGCAGCCAGCCTCCGGGACTGGATTCCTACAATGAGCAGTTCTTC. The chain employs TRBV4-2 and TRBJ2-1, with D perhaps TRBD2 (6 bases). V lost 3 bases and J lost 1, with 16 bases in between. The germline V gene has CDR1 LGHNA and CDR2 YNFKEQ. CDR3 length: 17 amino acids.

This clonotype was recorded a few times. This sequence joins TRBV4-2 and TRBJ2-1; D gene ambiguous. The CDR3 is 14 amino acids. With 0 bases removed from V and 10 bases from J, the gap between germline ends came to 13 bases. The germline V gene encodes CDR1 LGHNA and CDR2 YNFKEQ. The CDR3 DNA is TGTGCCAGCAGCCAAGACCTCGATCTGGGGGAGCAGTTCTTC. It is translated as CASSQDLDLGEQFF.

This clonotype was seen ten or more times. This chain uses TRBV2 with TRBJ2-3; 7 bases align to TRBD2. Looked up from germline, CDR1 is SNHLY and CDR2 is FYNNEI. The CDR3 has 20 residues. The V gene end was trimmed by 1 base and the J gene end by 6 bases; junction bases not matched to a gene: 22. The CDR3 is CASSEGEIYRGTTRVDTQYF. The CDR3 coding sequence is TGTGCCAGCAGTGAAGGGGAAATCTACCGCGGGACTACCCGCGTGGATACGCAGTATTTT.

The chain recombines TRBV6-1 with TRBJ2-3; D gene uncertain. The V gene's germline CDR1 is MNHNS and CDR2 SASEGT. V gave up 6 bases and J gave up 0 bases, with 13 bases separating them. The CDR3 extends over 15 amino acids. CDR3 nucleotides: TGTGCCAGCAGGAATGAGGCAGCTAGCACAGATACGCAGTATTTT. Translated: CASRNEAASTDTQYF.

CDR3 nucleotides: TGCGCCAGCAGCCAAGATCGGGAGGGGAGACGATTTACAGATACGCAGTATTTT. Protein sequence: CASSQDREGRRFTDTQYF. The V gene is TRBV4-3, the J gene TRBJ2-3; 8 bases are a match to TRBD2. The length of the CDR3 is 18 residues. Trimming cost V 0 bases and J 3 bases; bases outside gene matches: 11. Looked up from germline, CDR1 is LGHNA and CDR2 is YSLEER.

Only a few counts were recorded for this clonotype. At one of its ends the junction is not consistent with the germline gene, which may arise from a read error. V usage is TRBV5-5 and J usage is TRBJ1-1; no firm D call. The CDR3 covers 14 residues. Germline CDR1 is SGHKS and CDR2 is YYEKEE (reference sequence). CDR3 sequence (DNA): TGTGCCAGCAGACGAGTTCCAGTGAACCCTGAAGCTTTCTTT. Amino acids: CASRRVPVNPEAFF.

This clonotype has more than one count but fewer than ten. This chain links TRBV12-3 or TRBV12-4 with TRBJ1-1; possibly TRBD1 for D (5 bases). The CDR3 loop spans 14 amino acids. With 1 base removed from V and 5 bases from J, the gap between germline ends came to 11 bases. The CDR3 loop is CASSLDGGGTEAFF. Here the CDR3 DNA reads TGTGCCAGCAGTTTAGATGGGGGTGGGACTGAAGCTTTCTTT.

This clonotype showed up just a few times. The chain uses TRBV5-6 and TRBJ2-3; no definite D call. CDR1 and CDR2 (germline): SGHDT, YYEEEE. This CDR3 spans 13 amino acids. Trimming cost V 3 bases and J 6 bases, with 11 bases left between them. CDR3 in DNA: TGTGCCAGCAGCTCCCAACTCCGGGATACGCAGTATTTT. As protein: CASSSQLRDTQYF.

The rearrangement links TRBV3-1 to TRBJ2-1, with a tentative D call TRBD2 (5 bases). The CDR3 extends over 17 amino acids. Trimming left V 1 base short and J 5 bases short, with 18 bases between. CDR1 is LGHDT, CDR2 YNNKEL, per germline (reference sequence). The CDR3 coding sequence is TGTGCCAGCAGCCAAGCTTTTAGCTGGACGGGGAACAATGAGCAGTTCTTC. Translation: CASSQAFSWTGNNEQFF.

This clonotype was detected only once. The rearrangement uses TRBV6-5 and TRBJ1-3, with a possible D match to TRBD1 (5 bases). CDR3 length: 16 residues. Trimming shortened V by 4 bases and J by 0 bases, and 13 bases separated the two germline ends. Germline CDR1 MNHEY, CDR2 SVGAGI. The CDR3 DNA follows: TGTGCCAGCAGTTCCGGGACCTTCCACTCTGGAAACACCATATATTTT. Its protein product is CASSSGTFHSGNTIYF.

CDR3 DNA sequence: TGCAGCGTCGCGGACAGCTCCTACGAGCAGTACTTC. Translation: CSVADSSYEQYF. The chain links TRBV29-1 to TRBJ2-7, with D perhaps matching TRBD1 (6 bases). CDR1 and CDR2 (germline): SQVTM, ANQGSEA. Deletions cut 6 bases from V and 0 bases from J, with 9 bases between. The CDR3 sequence is 12 residues long.